This T cell receptor beta chain emerged from a study of shared clonotypes between healthy human individuals. General study points: Larger richness was generally estimated for naive than memory subsets. Rarefaction gave evidence that sorted-subset sequencing remained incomplete despite large depth.

Terminally differentiated effector memory CD45RA+ cells were excluded by CCR7 positive selection of CD45RO-negative cells. Each of the donors was a healthy adult who was HIV-negative and had not had a recent acute infection or vaccination. In regard to this clone: Its antigen remains unidentified.

Generated by immunoSEQ multiplex PCR, the TCRdb table keeps only in-frame clones and is missing some. This table has approximately 1.9 million clones, 93% appearing once. Germline V lookup: CDR1 SGHRS, CDR2 YFSETQ. This CDR3 has 14 amino acids. Trimming removed 0 bases from V and 8 bases from J, with 11 bases in between. The V call is TRBV5-1, the J call TRBJ1-4, with D perhaps matching TRBD1 (6 bases). Material for sequencing was naive CD8+ T cells from PBMCs. This clonotype was sampled from a man younger than 35 in good health. Some clones in this sample may be carry-over from other donors' samples. The DNA for the CDR3 is TGCGCCAGCAGCTTGGACAGGGATAAAGAAAAACTGTTTTTT. It encodes CASSLDRDKEKLFF.